This is a list of T cell receptor beta chains from one sample in a study of PD-1 blockade in classical Hodgkin lymphoma. Assay: immunoSEQ multiplex PCR; the TCRdb copy retains only in-frame clones and omits some. The sample yields about 15,000 clones, about nine tenths seen once. The sample taken for sequencing was CD8+ T cells from blood. Receptors originate from a human donor with classical Hodgkin lymphoma. Each CDR3 is given with its conserved first and last residue. The D gene is left open where the match is weak. The size entry is marked missing in some rows and otherwise reads once, few, many or a size class.

TRBV27	TRBJ2-2	NA	NA	CASSWVANTGELFF	TGTGCCAGCAGTTGGGTAGCGAACACCGGGGAGCTGTTTTTT
TRBV4-2	TRBJ2-1	NA	NA	CASSQGYGDTTYNEQFF	TGTGCCAGCAGCCAAGGTTACGGGGACACAACTTACAATGAGCAGTTCTTC
TRBV19	TRBJ2-1	TRBD2	NA	CASSISLAVYNEQFF	TGTGCCAGTAGTATTAGTCTAGCGGTCTACAATGAGCAGTTCTTC
TRBV5-6	TRBJ1-1	NA	NA	CASSLDRANTEAFF	TGTGCCAGCAGCTTGGACAGGGCTAACACTGAAGCTTTCTTT
TRBV13	TRBJ2-3	NA	once	CASSPSRGRTDTQYF	TGTGCCAGCAGCCCTTCGAGGGGAAGGACAGATACGCAGTATTTT
TRBV29-1	TRBJ2-2	NA	NA	CSALSTGELFF	TGCAGCGCCCTCTCCACCGGGGAGCTGTTTTTT
TRBV5-1	TRBJ2-3	NA	NA	CASSLEDTQYF	TGCGCCAGCAGCTTGGAAGATACGCAGTATTTT
TRBV4-2	TRBJ2-3	NA	NA	CASSQVGAGISPDTQYF	TGTGCCAGCAGCCAAGTTGGCGCGGGAATTTCCCCAGATACGCAGTATTTT
TRBV9	TRBJ2-1	NA	once	CASSVEGGTYNEQFF	TGTGCCAGCAGCGTAGAGGGTGGCACGTACAATGAGCAGTTCTTC
TRBV7-9	TRBJ1-1	NA	NA	CASSRSRNMNTEAFF	TGTGCCAGCAGCCGTTCCAGGAACATGAACACCGAAGCTTTCTTT
TRBV28	TRBJ2-7	NA	NA	CASSGGLAGVSSYEQYF	TGTGCCAGCAGTGGGGGGTTAGCAGGAGTGAGCTCCTACGAGCAGTACTTC
TRBV27	TRBJ1-1	NA	once	CASSLRGLNTEAFF	TGTGCCAGCAGTTTAAGGGGGTTGAACACTGAAGCTTTCTTT
TRBV11-2	TRBJ2-7	TRBD2	NA	CASSLSGVYEQYF	TGTGCCAGCAGTCTTAGCGGGGTATACGAGCAGTACTTC
TRBV5-6	TRBJ2-5	NA	once	CASSSTWDGQETQYF	TGTGCCAGCAGCTCGACATGGGACGGCCAAGAGACCCAGTACTTC
TRBV13	TRBJ2-7	NA	once	CASSLESHEQYF	TGTGCCAGCAGCTTAGAAAGCCACGAGCAGTACTTC
TRBV28	TRBJ1-5	TRBD1	NA	CASSFRTGNQPQHF	TGTGCCAGCAGTTTCCGGACAGGGAATCAGCCCCAGCATTTT
TRBV28	TRBJ1-5	NA	NA	CASSGVVISNQPQHF	TGTGCCAGCAGTGGGGTGGTTATTAGCAATCAGCCCCAGCATTTT
TRBV21-1	TRBJ2-1	NA	NA	CASSTWREGHREQFF	TGTGCCAGCAGCACATGGCGGGAGGGCCATAGGGAGCAGTTCTTC
TRBV11-2	TRBJ2-3	TRBD1	NA	CASRQGTGSADTQYF	TGTGCCAGCAGACAAGGGACAGGGAGCGCAGATACGCAGTATTTT
TRBV27	TRBJ2-7	NA	NA	CASSNPGEMGEQYF	TGTGCCAGCAGTAACCCCGGCGAAATGGGGGAGCAGTACTTC
TRBV27	TRBJ2-5	NA	NA	CASSIFPSGGEQYF	TGTGCCAGCAGTATCTTTCCATCCGGGGGAGAGCAGTACTTC
TRBV28	TRBJ2-2	TRBD2	once	CASSPYPGTSGREYYTGELFF	TGTGCCAGCAGTCCGTACCCTGGGACTAGCGGGAGGGAATATTACACCGGGGAGCTGTTTTTT
TRBV25-1	TRBJ2-2	TRBD1	NA	CASSDLAGGPVGELFF	TGTGCCAGCAGTGATCTGGCAGGGGGCCCCGTCGGGGAGCTGTTTTTT